This T cell receptor (beta chain) was captured by sequencing in a study of blood T cells in healthy people across ages. Findings of the study overall: While age rose, TCR beta diversity per million T cells dropped in a roughly linear way.

Primed by a sample-barcoded 5' primer and a J-beta primer mix, a second PCR proceeded for about 6 to 11 cycles. TCRdb used MiXCR to reprocess the 5' RACE reads, holding one entry per CDR3 protein. The table shows some 670,000 distinct CDR3 sequences, with around 52% occurring only once. About this clonotype itself: Its matching antigen is unknown.

The source of this sequence is a woman of 80 years or more in good health. Specimen: blood.

This chain's CDR3 is CASSPASGGPTDTQYF. The CDR3 nucleotides read TGTGCCAGCTCACCAGCGAGCGGGGGGCCCACAGATACGCAGTATTTT. The J gene is TRBJ2-3, the V gene TRBV18; 9 nucleotides align to TRBD2. Germline lookup yields CDR1 KGHSH and CDR2 LQKENI. J gave up 2 bases and V 2 bases, and 5 bases lay outside the gene matches. This CDR3 is 16 amino acids long.